This T cell receptor (beta chain) was retrieved from a study of beta chain features in type 1 diabetes. General study findings and limits: Sampled from patients, naive, central memory and Treg TCRB repertoires appeared more similar than those sampled from healthy donors. Type 1 diabetes patients had TCRB CDR3s that were shorter (moderately but significantly so) in all four CD4+ subsets.

About this clone itself: What it binds is unknown.

The entirety of the isolated RNA underwent reverse transcription, so expressed TCRB transcripts were sequenced. Using immunoSEQ multiplex PCR, the repertoire was profiled, and TCRdb retains in-frame clones only, with some absent. This repertoire shows about 710,000 clones, around 15% found once; its top ten account for 0.035% to 0.045%. Germline CDR1 is LGHNA and CDR2 is YSLEER. Unmatched junction bases numbered 6, after V lost 4 bases and J lost 2 bases. The CDR3 has 15 amino acids. The source is a man aged 18 to 30 with type 1 diabetes. The V and J genes are TRBV4-3 and TRBJ1-2; 8 bases are a match to TRBD1. The specimen sequenced was naive CD4+ T cells from blood. CDR3 in amino acids: CASSRQGIENYGYTF. The CDR3 nucleotides read TGCGCCAGCAGCCGACAGGGGATTGAGAACTATGGCTACACCTTC.